Each of the 26 T cell receptor beta chains below was sequenced from the same sample in a study of shared clonotypes between healthy human individuals. The assay was immunoSEQ multiplex PCR, and TCRdb's table has in-frame clones only and misses some. In the table there are about half a million clones, 79% of which are singletons. Sequenced input: PBMCs. The receptors shown here come from a woman aged 40 to 49 in good health. Some clones in this sample may be carry-over from other donors' samples.

The sample holds a few counts of this clone. The gene calls are TRBV28 and TRBJ2-5, with unresolved D. The V end was cut by 3 bases, the J end by 5 bases, with 7 bases between. The germline gives CDR1 MDHEN, CDR2 SYDVKM. The CDR3 contains 12 residues. DNA of the CDR3: TGTGCCAGCAGTTTCCGTGCGGAGACCCAGTACTTC. Translated, it gives CASSFRAETQYF.

The chain recombines TRBV27 with TRBJ2-3; D is ambiguous. Trimming shortened V by 0 bases and J by 0 bases, and 10 bases separated the two germline ends. CDR1 and CDR2 from the germline V gene are MNHEY and SMNVEV (reference sequence). This CDR3 is built from 16 residues. The CDR3 is CASSLSTLLSTDTQYF. In DNA, the CDR3 is TGTGCCAGCAGTTTATCGACCCTCCTTAGCACAGATACGCAGTATTTT.

The chain has TRBV5-6 and TRBJ1-2; 8 bases agree with TRBD1. The CDR3 extends over 15 amino acids. Germline lookup yields CDR1 SGHDT and CDR2 YYEEEE. V lost 2 bases, J lost 4 bases, and 7 bases stayed unmatched. The CDR3, as DNA: TGTGCCAGCAGCTTCCAGGGGGCGACGACCTATGGCTACACCTTC. This translates into CASSFQGATTYGYTF.

The chain has TRBV18 and TRBJ2-1, with D unresolved. The germline V gene encodes CDR1 KGHSH and CDR2 LQKENI. V was pared by 4 bases and J by 2 bases, with 12 bases between. This CDR3 is built from 15 residues. The CDR3 bases are TGTGCCAGCTCACTCCCGGGCCAGACCTACAATGAGCAGTTCTTC. This gives the protein CASSLPGQTYNEQFF.

This clone was seen more than once but under ten times. V usage is TRBV15 and J usage is TRBJ2-4; D unclear. This CDR3 has 17 amino acids. From germline, CDR1 is LNHNV and CDR2 YYDKDF (reference sequence). The germline V and J ends were trimmed by 7 bases and 0 bases, with 19 bases remaining between them. In DNA form, the CDR3 reads TGTGCCACCACCCGTCTGAGCCCACAGTCAGCCAAAAACATTCAGTACTTC. It specifies CATTRLSPQSAKNIQYF.

The J gene is TRBJ2-2, the V gene TRBV28; 7 nucleotides agree with TRBD1. CDR1 MDHEN and CDR2 SYDVKM come from the germline V gene. The CDR3 is 16 amino acids. Trimming took 6 bases from V and 0 from J; bases not matched to a gene: 7. CDR3: CASSIRGQSNTGELFF. DNA for the CDR3: TGTGCCAGCAGCATTCGGGGACAGTCGAACACCGGGGAGCTGTTTTTT.

This chain connects TRBV19 to TRBJ2-1; 7 bases line up with TRBD1. The V gene end was trimmed by 1 base and the J gene end by 4 bases; junction bases not matched to a gene: 4. This CDR3 region has 15 residues. From germline, CDR1 is LNHDA and CDR2 SQIVND (reference sequence). CDR3 protein: CASSIAGQQYNEQFF. The CDR3, as DNA: TGTGCCAGTAGTATAGCGGGACAGCAATACAATGAGCAGTTCTTC. The full variable domain, its missing parts supplied by reference TRBV19 and TRBJ2-1, is DGGITQSPKYLFRKEGQNVTLSCEQNLNHDAMYWYRQDPGQGLRLIYYSQIVNDFQKGDIAEGYSVSREKKESFPLTVTSAQKNPTAFYLCASSIAGQQYNEQFFGPGTRLTVL.

The chain links TRBV7-2 to TRBJ2-4; 11 bases are shared with TRBD2. The CDR3 spans 18 residues. The V gene's germline CDR1 is SGHTA and CDR2 FQGNSA. Unmatched junction bases numbered 14, after V lost 4 bases and J lost 6 bases. This CDR3 reads CASSSLAGGLKGGNIQYF. The CDR3 DNA is TGTGCCAGCAGCTCATTAGCGGGAGGGCTCAAAGGGGGAAACATTCAGTACTTC.

V usage is TRBV5-7 and J usage is TRBJ2-7, with 8 positions matching TRBD1. TRBV5-7 is identified as an open reading frame with a role that is uncertain. The trim removed 2 bases at V and 1 base at J, leaving 17 bases unmatched. The CDR3 has 19 amino acids. CDR3 coding DNA: TGTGCCAGCAGCTTAGCGGTGAGAACAGGGGGACTGGGGTCCTACGAGCAGTACTTC. Its protein product is CASSLAVRTGGLGSYEQYF.

V is TRBV11-2 and J is TRBJ2-1, with TRBD2 matching 10 bases. The germline CDR1 and CDR2 sequences are SGHAT and FQNNGV. The CDR3 has 14 residues. Trimming cost V 5 bases and J 12 bases; bases outside gene matches: 10. The CDR3 DNA is TGTGCCAGCAGCCAAGGGCTAGCGGGAGACTGGCAGTTCTTC. As protein: CASSQGLAGDWQFF.

The rearrangement joins TRBV9 to TRBJ2-2; 12 nucleotides line up with TRBD2. The germline CDR1 and CDR2 sequences are SGDLS and YYNGEE. This CDR3 has 16 amino acids. The J segment lost 1 base and the V segment lost 5 bases, leaving 3 bases of the junction unmatched. For the CDR3, the DNA is TGTGCCAGCAGGCCGACTAGCGGGGGGAACACCGGGGAGCTGTTTTTT. As protein: CASRPTSGGNTGELFF.

This rearrangement joins TRBV5-1 to TRBJ2-3; perhaps TRBD1 as D (6 bases). Trimming cost V 7 bases and J 2 bases, with 20 bases left between them. CDR1 is SGHRS, CDR2 YFSETQ, per germline. The CDR3 totals 16 residues. The CDR3 reads CASGLDSLVDTDTQYF. In nucleotides, the CDR3 is TGCGCCAGCGGCCTGGACAGCCTAGTAGACACAGATACGCAGTATTTT.

The chain carries TRBV19 and TRBJ1-5, with D unresolved. V gave up 5 bases and J gave up 5 bases, with 13 bases separating them. Germline loops: CDR1 LNHDA, CDR2 SQIVND (reference sequence). The CDR3 runs to 14 residues. CDR3 nucleotide sequence: TGTGCCAGTAGTGCTCAGTCCGGGGATCAGCCCCAGCATTTT. It is translated as CASSAQSGDQPQHF.

This chain connects TRBV28 to TRBJ2-7; D gene unclear. V lost 5 bases and J 0 bases, leaving 8 bases between the germline ends. The CDR3 has 13 residues. Germline V gene sequence: CDR1 MDHEN, CDR2 SYDVKM. CDR3 protein: CASSILSSYEQYF. CDR3 in DNA: TGTGCCAGCAGTATACTGAGCTCCTACGAGCAGTACTTC. The full variable domain, rest sourced from reference TRBV28 and TRBJ2-7, is DVKVTQSSRYLVKRTGEKVFLECVQDMDHENMFWYRQDPGLGLRLIYFSYDVKMKEKGDIPEGYSVSREKKERFSLILESASTNQTSMYLCASSILSSYEQYFGPGTRLTVT.

This clone was seen at least ten times. This chain connects TRBV6-4 to TRBJ2-5; 9 bases match TRBD1. CDR1 is MRHNA and CDR2 is SNTAGT in the germline V gene. The J segment lost 4 bases and the V segment lost 5 bases, leaving 2 bases of the junction unmatched. This CDR3 is built from 13 residues. The CDR3: CASSSDRGETQYF. In DNA, the CDR3 is TGTGCCAGCAGTTCGGACAGGGGAGAGACCCAGTACTTC.

This clone was detected once. The chain uses TRBV6-1 and TRBJ2-3; 8 positions agree with TRBD2. Germline V gene data show CDR1 as MNHNS and CDR2 as SASEGT. There are 15 residues in the CDR3. V lost 1 base and J lost 5; bases outside the gene matches: 5. This chain's CDR3 is CASSEVGLAGDTQYF. The CDR3 DNA sequence: TGTGCCAGCAGTGAAGTGGGTCTAGCGGGAGATACGCAGTATTTT.

V usage is TRBV7-6 and J usage is TRBJ2-6; 7 bases line up with TRBD2. Losses at the gene ends were 5 bases for V and 2 bases for J; bases not matched to a gene: 12. The CDR3 extends over 18 amino acids. Germline V gene lookup returns CDR1 SGHVS and CDR2 FNYEAQ. CDR3 DNA sequence: TGTGCCAGCAGCCTAAGACAGAGAGCGGGAACTGGGGCCAACGTCCTGACTTTC. Translation: CASSLRQRAGTGANVLTF.

This chain joins TRBV2 and TRBJ1-1; D remains unclear. V lost 7 bases to trimming and J lost 4 bases, with 13 bases between them. Germline loops: CDR1 SNHLY, CDR2 FYNNEI. CDR3 length: 13 residues. In nucleotides, the CDR3 is TGTGCCAGCAACGAAGGTCCAGTCACTGAAGCTTTCTTT. It translates to CASNEGPVTEAFF.

The chain carries TRBV5-1 and TRBJ2-3, with 10 positions matching TRBD2. After removal of 1 base from V and 4 bases from J, the junction contained 6 bases not matched to a gene. This CDR3 contains 16 residues. CDR1 is SGHRS, CDR2 YFSETQ, per germline. The CDR3 bases are TGCGCCAGCAGCTTGTTAATAGCGGGAGGATCAGATACGCAGTATTTT. Its protein product is CASSLLIAGGSDTQYF.

The chain joins TRBV4-1 to TRBJ2-1; 9 bases fit TRBD2. Germline CDR1 reads MGHRA; CDR2 reads YSYEKL. CDR3 size: 14 residues. V lost 5 bases, J lost 7 bases, and 6 bases stayed unmatched. The CDR3 region is CASSNLAGKNEQFF. The CDR3 bases are TGCGCCAGCAGCAATCTAGCGGGAAAAAATGAGCAGTTCTTC.

Only a few counts were recorded for this clone. The rearrangement uses TRBV5-1 and TRBJ2-3; TRBD2 aligns across 7 bases. The CDR3 consists of 14 residues. Germline values: CDR1 SGHRS, CDR2 YFSETQ. V shed 5 bases, J shed 4 bases, and the junction held 7 bases outside the gene matches. The CDR3 bases are TGCGCCAGCAGTGAGGGAGGGGTGGCAGATACGCAGTATTTT. This sequence encodes CASSEGGVADTQYF. Drawing the rest from reference TRBV5-1 and TRBJ2-3, the complete variable domain is KAGVTQTPRYLIKTRGQQVTLSCSPISGHRSVSWYQQTPGQGLQFLFEYFSETQRNKGNFPGRFSGRQFSNSRSEMNVSTLELGDSALYLCASSEGGVADTQYFGPGTRLTVL.

This chain links TRBV28 with TRBJ1-4; D is perhaps TRBD1 (6 bases). CDR1 is MDHEN, CDR2 SYDVKM, per germline. The germline V and J ends were trimmed by 5 bases and 4 bases, with 14 bases remaining between them. CDR3 length equals 15 residues. CDR3 in amino acids: CASSPQGINNEKLFF. Written as DNA, the CDR3 is TGTGCCAGCAGTCCTCAGGGGATTAATAATGAAAAACTGTTTTTT.

DNA of the CDR3: TGTGCCAGCAACGGTCCAGCGGGAGGTACTGAGCAGTACTTC. Residues: CASNGPAGGTEQYF. The rearrangement links TRBV2 to TRBJ2-7, with TRBD2 matching 9 bases. The CDR3 has 14 amino acids. Germline assignment: CDR1 SNHLY and CDR2 FYNNEI. The ends lost 7 bases at V and 7 bases at J; junction bases unmatched: 11.

The rearrangement joins TRBV7-6 to TRBJ1-2, with 9 positions matching TRBD1. J gave up 0 bases and V 5 bases, and 4 bases lay outside the gene matches. The length of the CDR3 is 15 residues. Germline loops: CDR1 SGHVS, CDR2 FNYEAQ. As DNA, the CDR3 is TGTGCCAGCAGCATGGGGACAGGGCCTAACTATGGCTACACCTTC. Translated, it gives CASSMGTGPNYGYTF.

The genes are TRBV18 and TRBJ1-2; 8 bases are a match to TRBD1. Germline lookup yields CDR1 KGHSH and CDR2 LQKENI. CDR3 size: 13 residues. J gave up 6 bases and V 2 bases, and 2 bases lay outside the gene matches. CDR3 in amino acids: CASSPSGGNGYTF. In DNA, the CDR3 is TGTGCCAGCTCACCATCAGGGGGCAATGGCTACACCTTC. Looking up the rest from reference TRBV18 and TRBJ1-2 gives the full variable domain: NAGVMQNPRHLVRRRGQEARLRCSPMKGHSHVYWYRQLPEEGLKFMVYLQKENIIDESGMPKERFSAEFPKEGPSILRIQQVVRGDSAAYFCASSPSGGNGYTFGSGTRLTVV.

This clone was picked up a small number of times. J is TRBJ2-1 and V is TRBV29-1; TRBD2 aligns across 7 bases. Unmatched junction bases numbered 5, after V lost 2 bases and J lost 4 bases. The germline V gene encodes CDR1 SQVTM and CDR2 ANQGSEA. The CDR3 length is 14 residues. CDR3 sequence: CSVEIQREYNEQFF. CDR3 bases: TGCAGCGTTGAAATCCAGCGGGAATACAATGAGCAGTTCTTC.